A selection of T cell receptor beta chains follows, all from one sample in a study of blood T cell repertoires in COVID-19. Only in-frame clones appear in the TCRdb table, and some are missing; sequencing was by immunoSEQ multiplex PCR. The sample records around 29,000 clones, around 63% being singletons. The sequencing input was peripheral blood. These receptors came from a human donor in a cohort sampled during active COVID-19. Both conserved end residues are part of each CDR3. D genes are given only for firm matches. The size of a clone is reported for some rows only, either as once, few or many, or as a class for expanded clones.

D: TRBD1
V: TRBV5-6
size: -
J: TRBJ1-4
CDR3: CASSLVGRGREANEKLFF
DNA: TGTGCCAGCAGCTTGGTGGGCAGGGGGCGAGAGGCTAATGAAAAACTGTTTTTT

D: -
V: TRBV11-2
size: -
J: TRBJ1-1
CDR3: CASSLVAGLMNTEAFF
DNA: TGTGCCAGCAGCTTAGTTGCGGGGCTGATGAACACTGAAGCTTTCTTT

D: TRBD1
V: TRBV11-3
size: -
J: TRBJ1-1
CDR3: CASSSRQGMNTEAFF
DNA: TGTGCCAGCAGCTCACGACAGGGCATGAACACTGAAGCTTTCTTT

D: -
V: TRBV24-1
size: -
J: TRBJ2-1
CDR3: CATSETRSDEQFF
DNA: TGTGCCACCAGTGAGACTAGGTCGGATGAGCAGTTCTTC

D: TRBD2
V: TRBV7-6
size: -
J: TRBJ2-3
CDR3: CASSLGLAGDTQYF
DNA: TGTGCCAGCAGCTTAGGACTAGCGGGAGATACGCAGTATTTT

D: -
V: TRBV10-3
size: -
J: TRBJ1-4
CDR3: CAISGDSKGNEKLFF
DNA: TGTGCCATCAGTGGGGACTCAAAGGGTAATGAAAAACTGTTTTTT

D: TRBD2
V: TRBV29-1
size: -
J: TRBJ2-3
CDR3: CSGQTSGQSTDTQYF
DNA: TGCAGCGGGCAGACTAGCGGGCAGAGCACAGATACGCAGTATTTT

D: -
V: TRBV3-1/TRBV3-2
size: -
J: TRBJ2-2
CDR3: CASRAFTGELFF
DNA: TGTGCCAGCAGGGCCTTCACCGGGGAGCTGTTTTTT

D: -
V: TRBV18
size: -
J: TRBJ2-3
CDR3: CASSPDRVTDTQYF
DNA: TGTGCCAGCTCCCCGGACAGAGTCACAGATACGCAGTATTTT

D: TRBD1
V: TRBV5-1
size: -
J: TRBJ1-2
CDR3: CASSRGQGAGGYTF
DNA: TGCGCCAGCAGCCGCGGACAGGGGGCCGGAGGCTACACCTTC

D: -
V: TRBV5-1
size: medium-sized
J: TRBJ1-5
CDR3: CASSLGVNQPQHF
DNA: TGCGCCAGCAGCTTGGGAGTTAATCAGCCCCAGCATTTT

D: TRBD2
V: TRBV10-3
size: few
J: TRBJ2-5
CDR3: CAISEWASGSGETQYF
DNA: TGTGCCATCAGTGAGTGGGCTAGCGGGAGTGGAGAGACCCAGTACTTC

D: -
V: TRBV7-9
size: -
J: TRBJ2-7
CDR3: CASSSRGHLYEQYF
DNA: TGTGCCAGCAGCTCCCGGGGACACCTCTACGAGCAGTACTTC

D: -
V: TRBV27
size: -
J: TRBJ2-7
CDR3: CASSRLIGRGYEQYF
DNA: TGTGCCAGCAGTCGTCTGATCGGGAGAGGATACGAGCAGTACTTC

D: TRBD1
V: TRBV27
size: -
J: TRBJ1-1
CDR3: CASRGTGFPYGDDEAFF
DNA: TGTGCCAGCAGAGGGACAGGGTTTCCTTATGGCGATGACGAAGCTTTCTTT

D: -
V: TRBV4-2
size: -
J: TRBJ2-6
CDR3: CASSPTTSLVLTF
DNA: TGTGCCAGCAGCCCCACTACCTCGTTGGTCCTGACTTTC

D: -
V: TRBV9
size: -
J: TRBJ1-1
CDR3: CASSVVSEGTEAFF
DNA: TGTGCCAGCAGCGTAGTGTCCGAGGGCACTGAAGCTTTCTTT

D: TRBD1
V: TRBV7-2
size: -
J: TRBJ1-3
CDR3: CASRKNTGERGNTIYF
DNA: TGTGCCAGCAGAAAAAACACAGGGGAACGTGGAAACACCATATATTTT

D: TRBD1
V: TRBV10-2
size: -
J: TRBJ2-3
CDR3: CASAPGQGSWGSTDTQYF
DNA: TGCGCCAGCGCACCGGGACAGGGGTCCTGGGGTAGCACAGATACGCAGTATTTT

D: TRBD1
V: TRBV11-2
size: many
J: TRBJ1-1
CDR3: CASTQIQGVNTEAFF
DNA: TGTGCCAGCACCCAAATACAGGGGGTGAACACTGAAGCTTTCTTT

D: TRBD1
V: TRBV5-6
size: -
J: TRBJ1-1
CDR3: CASSLIRDRDRTEAFF
DNA: TGTGCCAGCAGCCTGATCCGGGACAGAGATAGGACTGAAGCTTTCTTT

D: TRBD2
V: TRBV5-6
size: few
J: TRBJ2-7
CDR3: CASHRSGGGVRSYEQYF
DNA: TGTGCCAGCCACCGTAGCGGGGGCGGAGTGAGATCCTACGAGCAGTACTTC

D: -
V: TRBV18
size: -
J: TRBJ2-5
CDR3: CASSPRQGGPETQYF
DNA: TGTGCCAGCTCACCACGGCAGGGGGGACCAGAGACCCAGTACTTC

D: -
V: TRBV7-2
size: -
J: TRBJ1-4
CDR3: CASSSLIREKLFF
DNA: TGTGCCAGCAGCTCCCTAATCCGGGAAAAACTGTTTTTT

D: TRBD1
V: TRBV7-9
size: -
J: TRBJ2-1
CDR3: CASSLTQGQRNNEQFF
DNA: TGTGCCAGCAGCTTAACCCAGGGACAGCGGAACAATGAGCAGTTCTTC

D: -
V: TRBV2
size: once
J: TRBJ1-1
CDR3: CASLRGNTEAFF
DNA: TGTGCCAGCCTTAGGGGGAACACTGAAGCTTTCTTT

D: -
V: TRBV19
size: -
J: TRBJ1-6
CDR3: CASSIVNRVSAYNSPLHF
DNA: TGTGCCAGTAGTATAGTTAACAGGGTTTCTGCCTATAATTCACCCCTCCACTTT

D: TRBD1
V: TRBV30
size: -
J: TRBJ2-7
CDR3: CAWSYPGQGMHYEQYF
DNA: TGTGCCTGGAGTTATCCGGGACAGGGTATGCACTACGAGCAGTACTTC

D: -
V: TRBV5-1
size: few
J: TRBJ2-3
CDR3: CASSLGLMADTQYF
DNA: TGCGCCAGCAGCTTGGGACTAATGGCAGATACGCAGTATTTT

D: -
V: TRBV3-1/TRBV3-2
size: few
J: TRBJ1-6
CDR3: CASRDSLNSPLHF
DNA: TGTGCCAGCAGGGACAGTTTGAATTCACCCCTCCACTTT

D: TRBD1
V: TRBV6-5
size: -
J: TRBJ1-6
CDR3: CASSTQGVGSPLHF
DNA: TGTGCCAGCAGTACACAGGGGGTCGGATCACCCCTCCACTTT

D: -
V: TRBV13
size: -
J: TRBJ1-1
CDR3: CASSLAQSNTEAFF
DNA: TGTGCCAGCAGCTTAGCCCAGTCGAACACTGAAGCTTTCTTT

D: -
V: TRBV12-5
size: few
J: TRBJ2-3
CDR3: CASGPLGTTDTQYF
DNA: TGTGCTAGTGGCCCACTAGGCACCACAGATACGCAGTATTTT

D: TRBD2
V: TRBV5-6
size: -
J: TRBJ2-3
CDR3: CASSSPPGGGTDTQYF
DNA: TGTGCCAGCAGCTCCCCACCGGGGGGAGGCACAGATACGCAGTATTTT

D: TRBD1
V: TRBV4-3
size: -
J: TRBJ1-2
CDR3: CASSQVQGVHYGYTF
DNA: TGCGCCAGCAGCCAGGTTCAGGGGGTTCACTATGGCTACACCTTC

D: TRBD2
V: TRBV20-1
size: -
J: TRBJ2-3
CDR3: CSASLDLGLAGGHLDTQYF
DNA: TGCAGTGCTAGTCTAGACCTTGGGCTAGCGGGGGGGCACCTGGATACGCAGTATTTT

D: -
V: TRBV4-2
size: -
J: TRBJ2-7
CDR3: CASSQAPAYEQYF
DNA: TGTGCCAGCAGCCAGGCTCCAGCCTACGAGCAGTACTTC

D: -
V: TRBV10-3
size: -
J: TRBJ1-3
CDR3: CAISESTRGNTIYF
DNA: TGTGCCATCAGTGAGTCGACTCGGGGAAACACCATATATTTT

D: TRBD1
V: TRBV15
size: -
J: TRBJ1-3
CDR3: CATSRDLGTVRNTIYF
DNA: TGTGCCACCAGCAGAGACCTGGGGACAGTTCGAAACACCATATATTTT

D: -
V: TRBV12-3/TRBV12-4
size: -
J: TRBJ2-7
CDR3: CASSRVHYEQYF
DNA: TGTGCCAGCAGCCGGGTCCATTACGAGCAGTACTTC

D: TRBD1
V: TRBV27
size: few
J: TRBJ2-7
CDR3: CASSLYGQGAFEQYF
DNA: TGTGCCAGCAGTTTATATGGACAGGGGGCATTCGAGCAGTACTTC

D: TRBD1
V: TRBV6-5
size: -
J: TRBJ1-1
CDR3: CASSYLQGAEAFF
DNA: TGTGCCAGCAGTTACTTACAGGGGGCCGAAGCTTTCTTT

D: TRBD1
V: TRBV5-1
size: -
J: TRBJ1-6
CDR3: CASRRDRVGNSPLHF
DNA: TGCGCCAGCAGACGGGACAGGGTAGGGAATTCACCCCTCCACTTT

D: TRBD1
V: TRBV27
size: -
J: TRBJ1-1
CDR3: CASSADRDAEAFF
DNA: TGTGCCAGCAGTGCCGACAGGGACGCTGAAGCTTTCTTT

D: TRBD1
V: TRBV11-3
size: -
J: TRBJ1-4
CDR3: CASSVIRTGANPNEKLFF
DNA: TGTGCCAGCAGCGTGATCAGGACAGGGGCCAACCCTAATGAAAAACTGTTTTTT

D: TRBD1
V: TRBV28
size: -
J: TRBJ2-2
CDR3: CASSGPRTGINTGELFF
DNA: TGTGCCAGCAGTGGGCCACGGACAGGGATTAACACCGGGGAGCTGTTTTTT

D: -
V: TRBV6-5
size: -
J: TRBJ2-7
CDR3: CASSFGTSSYEQYF
DNA: TGTGCCAGCAGTTTCGGGACATCCTCCTACGAGCAGTACTTC

D: TRBD1
V: TRBV7-3
size: -
J: TRBJ1-1
CDR3: CASSLDRSRNTEAFF
DNA: TGTGCCAGCAGTTTGGACAGGTCGAGGAACACTGAAGCTTTCTTT

D: -
V: TRBV3-1/TRBV3-2
size: -
J: TRBJ1-2
CDR3: CASSQDPSLYGYTF
DNA: TGTGCCAGCAGCCAAGATCCCTCCCTCTATGGCTACACCTTC

D: -
V: TRBV11-3
size: -
J: TRBJ2-3
CDR3: CASTERYRGAATDTQYF
DNA: TGTGCCAGCACCGAACGGTACCGGGGGGCCGCCACAGATACGCAGTATTTT

D: -
V: TRBV7-2
size: -
J: TRBJ1-4
CDR3: CASSLASRGTLFF
DNA: TGTGCCAGCAGCTTAGCATCTCGGGGTACACTGTTTTTT

D: TRBD2
V: TRBV10-2
size: -
J: TRBJ2-2
CDR3: CASSHLAGGRTGELFF
DNA: TGCGCCAGCAGCCACCTAGCGGGGGGGCGCACCGGGGAGCTGTTTTTT

D: TRBD2
V: TRBV3-1/TRBV3-2
size: few
J: TRBJ2-7
CDR3: CASSQEPAGGPYEQYF
DNA: TGTGCCAGCAGCCAAGAACCAGCGGGAGGGCCCTACGAGCAGTACTTC

D: TRBD2
V: TRBV7-8
size: -
J: TRBJ2-1
CDR3: CASSPPLRTSGAYNEQFF
DNA: TGTGCCAGCAGCCCGCCTTTAAGAACTAGCGGGGCATACAATGAGCAGTTCTTC

D: TRBD2
V: TRBV12-5
size: -
J: TRBJ2-5
CDR3: CASGLAHGGGGQETQYF
DNA: TGTGCTAGTGGTTTGGCCCACGGTGGGGGGGGCCAAGAGACCCAGTACTTC

D: TRBD2
V: TRBV7-2
size: -
J: TRBJ2-7
CDR3: CASSLGTIPYEQYF
DNA: TGTGCCAGCAGCTTGGGGACTATTCCCTACGAGCAGTACTTC

D: -
V: TRBV3-1/TRBV3-2
size: -
J: TRBJ1-2
CDR3: CASSQDTTGGYGYTF
DNA: TGTGCCAGCAGCCAAGATACGACGGGAGGGTATGGCTACACCTTC

D: -
V: TRBV2
size: -
J: TRBJ1-1
CDR3: CASSVDKNTEAFF
DNA: TGTGCCAGCAGTGTGGACAAGAACACTGAAGCTTTCTTT

D: -
V: TRBV4-3
size: once
J: TRBJ2-3
CDR3: CASSTGGTDTQYF
DNA: TGCGCCAGCAGCACCGGGGGCACAGATACGCAGTATTTT